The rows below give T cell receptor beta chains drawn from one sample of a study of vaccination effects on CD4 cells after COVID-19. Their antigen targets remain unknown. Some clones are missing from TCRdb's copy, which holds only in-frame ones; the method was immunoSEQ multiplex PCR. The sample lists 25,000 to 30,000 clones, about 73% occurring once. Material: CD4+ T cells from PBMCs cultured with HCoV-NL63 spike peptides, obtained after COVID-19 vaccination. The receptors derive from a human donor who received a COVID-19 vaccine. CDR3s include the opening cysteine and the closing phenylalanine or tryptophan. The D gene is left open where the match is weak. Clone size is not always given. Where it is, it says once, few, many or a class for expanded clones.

DNA: TGTGCCAGTAGTATTTTCCCCCACTCGACAGGGGCGCACACGGGCTCCTACAATGAGCAGTTCTTC
CDR3: CASSIFPHSTGAHTGSYNEQFF
J: TRBJ2-1
D: TRBD1
V: TRBV19
size: .

DNA: TGTGCCAGCAGCTTGGGGGGCGTGAACACTGAAGCTTTCTTT
CDR3: CASSLGGVNTEAFF
J: TRBJ1-1
D: .
V: TRBV5-8
size: .

DNA: TGTGCCAGCAAGACTAGCGGGGGGCGAGAGCAGTTCTTC
CDR3: CASKTSGGREQFF
J: TRBJ2-1
D: TRBD2
V: TRBV25-1
size: .

DNA: TGTGCCAGTAGTGAACAGGGATGGACCGGGGAGCTGTTTTTT
CDR3: CASSEQGWTGELFF
J: TRBJ2-2
D: .
V: TRBV19
size: .

DNA: TGTGCCAGCAGCCCGGATAGCGGTTCCGGGGAGCTGTTTTTT
CDR3: CASSPDSGSGELFF
J: TRBJ2-2
D: .
V: TRBV9
size: .

DNA: TGTGCCAGCAGCTTAGCAAGTAGCGGGGGTACTTCCTACAATGAGCAGTTCTTC
CDR3: CASSLASSGGTSYNEQFF
J: TRBJ2-1
D: TRBD2
V: TRBV7-8
size: .

DNA: TGTGCCAGCAGCGTAGGGGCTGGCTCCTACAATGAGCAGTTCTTC
CDR3: CASSVGAGSYNEQFF
J: TRBJ2-1
D: .
V: TRBV9
size: .

DNA: TGTGCCAGCAGCGTAGCGGGGTGGGAGGTCGCTGAAGCTTTCTTT
CDR3: CASSVAGWEVAEAFF
J: TRBJ1-1
D: .
V: TRBV9
size: .

DNA: TGTGCCAGCAGCCAAGATCTTTGGCGGACCTACAATGAGCAGTTCTTC
CDR3: CASSQDLWRTYNEQFF
J: TRBJ2-1
D: .
V: TRBV14
size: .

DNA: TGTGCCAGCAGTTTCGCCCCAAAAGAGACCCAGTACTTC
CDR3: CASSFAPKETQYF
J: TRBJ2-5
D: .
V: TRBV27
size: .

DNA: TGCGCCAGCAGCTTGGGACAGGTTCCCTACGAGCAGTACTTC
CDR3: CASSLGQVPYEQYF
J: TRBJ2-7
D: .
V: TRBV5-1
size: .

DNA: TGTGCCGGAGGACAGGGCGGCTACGAGCAGTACTTC
CDR3: CAGGQGGYEQYF
J: TRBJ2-7
D: TRBD1
V: TRBV6-5
size: .

DNA: TGCGCCAGCACCGGAGGGCCCTCCTACAATGAGCAGTTCTTC
CDR3: CASTGGPSYNEQFF
J: TRBJ2-1
D: .
V: TRBV10-2
size: .

DNA: TGCGCCAGCAGCCAATCTCCGGGACAGGGGTGGAATGAGCAGTTCTTC
CDR3: CASSQSPGQGWNEQFF
J: TRBJ2-1
D: TRBD1
V: TRBV4-1
size: .

DNA: TGCAGCGTTGAAGATAGGATTTATGGCTACACCTTC
CDR3: CSVEDRIYGYTF
J: TRBJ1-2
D: .
V: TRBV29-1
size: few

DNA: TGTGCCAGCTCACCGCCAAGGACGGAGAACACTGAAGCTTTCTTT
CDR3: CASSPPRTENTEAFF
J: TRBJ1-1
D: .
V: TRBV18
size: .

DNA: TGTGCCAGCAGCGTAGATCCCGGGACAGGGATGAACGAGCAGTACTTC
CDR3: CASSVDPGTGMNEQYF
J: TRBJ2-7
D: TRBD1
V: TRBV9
size: .

DNA: TGTGCCAGCAGCTCAGTGGACAGGGAATTTATCGAGCAGTACTTC
CDR3: CASSSVDREFIEQYF
J: TRBJ2-7
D: TRBD1
V: TRBV7-9
size: once

DNA: TGTGCCAGCAGCGGGGGACAGGGCGCTGAAGCTTTCTTT
CDR3: CASSGGQGAEAFF
J: TRBJ1-1
D: TRBD1
V: TRBV5-4
size: .

DNA: TGTGCCAGCAGCCAAGGCTGGATGTCCTCCTACAATGAGCAGTTCTTC
CDR3: CASSQGWMSSYNEQFF
J: TRBJ2-1
D: .
V: TRBV3-1/TRBV3-2
size: .

DNA: TGTGCCAGCTCAGGGGGACAGGGGCTAAACGGGGCCAACGTCCTGACTTTC
CDR3: CASSGGQGLNGANVLTF
J: TRBJ2-6
D: TRBD1
V: TRBV18
size: once

DNA: TGTGCCACCTCTCAGACAGGGGGCGGAAATCAGCCCCAGCATTTT
CDR3: CATSQTGGGNQPQHF
J: TRBJ1-5
D: TRBD1
V: TRBV24-1
size: .

DNA: TGCGCCAGCAGTGAACGGGACACAAGCACAGATACGCAGTATTTT
CDR3: CASSERDTSTDTQYF
J: TRBJ2-3
D: .
V: TRBV10-1
size: .

DNA: TGTGCCAGCAGCGTAGGGACGGGGACAGCTCAAGAGACCCAGTACTTC
CDR3: CASSVGTGTAQETQYF
J: TRBJ2-5
D: TRBD1
V: TRBV9
size: once

DNA: TGTGCCATCAAAGGGACAGGGACCTACGAGCAGTACTTC
CDR3: CAIKGTGTYEQYF
J: TRBJ2-7
D: TRBD1
V: TRBV10-3
size: .

DNA: TGTGCCAGCAGCTCTCTCGGGGGGCAAGGGGGCTACACCTTC
CDR3: CASSSLGGQGGYTF
J: TRBJ1-2
D: .
V: TRBV5-6
size: .

DNA: TGTGCCAGCAGCCCCCGGCAGGGAAGTGTAGCCAAAAACATTCAGTACTTC
CDR3: CASSPRQGSVAKNIQYF
J: TRBJ2-4
D: .
V: TRBV11-2
size: .

DNA: TGTGCCAGCAGCCCCAAGGACACGGGCACAGATACGCAGTATTTT
CDR3: CASSPKDTGTDTQYF
J: TRBJ2-3
D: .
V: TRBV7-2
size: .

DNA: TGTGCCAGCAAGGACAGGTCCCTGAACACTGAAGCTTTCTTT
CDR3: CASKDRSLNTEAFF
J: TRBJ1-1
D: TRBD1
V: TRBV6-4
size: .

DNA: TGTGCCTGGAGTCAGGTCTACGGCACTGAAGCTTTCTTT
CDR3: CAWSQVYGTEAFF
J: TRBJ1-1
D: .
V: TRBV30
size: .

DNA: TGCGCCAGCAGCTTGGAGGTCAACTATGGCTACACCTTC
CDR3: CASSLEVNYGYTF
J: TRBJ1-2
D: .
V: TRBV5-1
size: .

DNA: TGCACCAGCAGCCACCGGACTAGCGGGGGCACAGATACGCAGTATTTT
CDR3: CTSSHRTSGGTDTQYF
J: TRBJ2-3
D: .
V: TRBV1
size: .

DNA: TGTGCCAGTAGCATGACGCGGGGGTCTATCACTGAAGCTTTCTTT
CDR3: CASSMTRGSITEAFF
J: TRBJ1-1
D: .
V: TRBV19
size: .

DNA: TGCGCCATCGCTTGGGACCGGGACAGGAGTTTC
CDR3: CAIAWDRDRSF
J: TRBJ2-7
D: TRBD1
V: TRBV5-1
size: once

DNA: TGCGCCAGCAGCTTGCAAGGCGGGTTCGATCAGCCCCAGCATTTT
CDR3: CASSLQGGFDQPQHF
J: TRBJ1-5
D: .
V: TRBV5-1
size: .

DNA: TGTGCCAGCAGCCCTAACTCTGGACTAGCGGGCATAAATGGGGAGCTGTTTTTT
CDR3: CASSPNSGLAGINGELFF
J: TRBJ2-2
D: TRBD2
V: TRBV9
size: once

DNA: TGCGCCAGCAGCTTGGCAACCGGGACAGGGCTCGCGACCCCCTACGAGCAGTACTTC
CDR3: CASSLATGTGLATPYEQYF
J: TRBJ2-7
D: TRBD1
V: TRBV5-1
size: .

DNA: TGCGCCAGCAGCCAACGGACTAGCGGAACAACCACCGGGTACGAGCAGTACTTC
CDR3: CASSQRTSGTTTGYEQYF
J: TRBJ2-7
D: TRBD2
V: TRBV4-1
size: medium-sized

DNA: TGTGCCAGCAGCCGTTCCATGGCGGGGGGGCGCAATGAGCAGTTCTTC
CDR3: CASSRSMAGGRNEQFF
J: TRBJ2-1
D: TRBD2
V: TRBV3-1/TRBV3-2
size: .

DNA: TGTGCCAGCAGTTTATCTGGGGCCCCTGAAGCTTTCTTT
CDR3: CASSLSGAPEAFF
J: TRBJ1-1
D: .
V: TRBV27
size: .

DNA: TGTGCCAGCTCACCCCAGGGTGACAATCAGCCCCAGCATTTT
CDR3: CASSPQGDNQPQHF
J: TRBJ1-5
D: .
V: TRBV18
size: .

DNA: TGTGCCAGCAGCCAAGGAGCGGGAGGTGATACGCAGTATTTT
CDR3: CASSQGAGGDTQYF
J: TRBJ2-3
D: TRBD2
V: TRBV4-2
size: .

DNA: TGTGCCAGCAGCTGGGACAGGATGAACACCGGGGAGCTGTTTTTT
CDR3: CASSWDRMNTGELFF
J: TRBJ2-2
D: TRBD1
V: TRBV25-1
size: few

DNA: TGTGCCAGCAGGCTTACAGGGGACACTGAAGCTTTCTTT
CDR3: CASRLTGDTEAFF
J: TRBJ1-1
D: TRBD1
V: TRBV3-1/TRBV3-2
size: .

DNA: TGTGCCTCTACCAATTTGAACTCAGGTCGTTATGGCTACACCTTC
CDR3: CASTNLNSGRYGYTF
J: TRBJ1-2
D: .
V: TRBV7-9
size: .

DNA: TGTGCCAGCAGCAGCCGACAGAATTGGGCTAGCGGGATAGATACGCAGTATTTT
CDR3: CASSSRQNWASGIDTQYF
J: TRBJ2-3
D: TRBD2
V: TRBV11-2
size: .

DNA: TGTGCCAGCAGTTTAAGTATCCGGGTTTTAAGCACAGATACGCAGTATTTT
CDR3: CASSLSIRVLSTDTQYF
J: TRBJ2-3
D: .
V: TRBV27
size: .

DNA: TGTGCCAGCAGCTTAGGGGGAGGAGAGACCCAGTACTTC
CDR3: CASSLGGGETQYF
J: TRBJ2-5
D: .
V: TRBV11-3
size: .

DNA: TGTGCCAGCAGTCCCGGACAGTACTCTTCACCCCTCCACTTT
CDR3: CASSPGQYSSPLHF
J: TRBJ1-6
D: .
V: TRBV6-5
size: .

DNA: TGTGCCAGCAGCCAAGGAGTCCAGCGGGAAAATGAGCAGTTCTTC
CDR3: CASSQGVQRENEQFF
J: TRBJ2-1
D: TRBD2
V: TRBV4-2
size: .